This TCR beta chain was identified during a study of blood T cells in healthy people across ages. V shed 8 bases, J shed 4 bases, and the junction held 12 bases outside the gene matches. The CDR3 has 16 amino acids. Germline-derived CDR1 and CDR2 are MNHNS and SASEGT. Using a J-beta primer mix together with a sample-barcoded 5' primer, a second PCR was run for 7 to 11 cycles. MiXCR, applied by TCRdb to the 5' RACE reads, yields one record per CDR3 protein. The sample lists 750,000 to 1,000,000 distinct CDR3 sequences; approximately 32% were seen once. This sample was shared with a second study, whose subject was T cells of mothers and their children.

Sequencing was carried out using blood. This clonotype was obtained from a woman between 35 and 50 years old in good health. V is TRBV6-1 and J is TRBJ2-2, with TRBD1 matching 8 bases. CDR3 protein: CASQTGVSVRTGELFF. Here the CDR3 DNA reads TGTGCCAGCCAGACAGGGGTTTCTGTTCGCACCGGGGAGCTGTTTTTT.